This T cell receptor (beta chain) appears in the sequencing data of a study of brain T cells in children with intractable seizures. Study results and limitations: Only CDR3 sequence similarity suggested viral specificity, without known HCMV serostatus.

This table comes from immunoSEQ multiplex PCR, and its TCRdb copy is limited to in-frame clones, with some not included. The data hold 80,000 or so clones, with approximately 94% observed a single time. Surgery cases with the highest brain T cell transcript signatures were chosen for sequencing. Patients received at least one anti-epileptic drug before surgery. For this clone: Its antigen remains unidentified.

V lost 0 bases and J 3 bases, leaving 18 bases between the germline ends. Per the germline V gene, CDR1 is LNHDA and CDR2 is SQIVND (reference sequence). CDR3 length: 17 amino acids. This clonotype was sampled from a boy younger than two with tuberous sclerosis and intractable seizures. The chain carries TRBV19 and TRBJ2-7, with D possibly being TRBD2 (6 bases). The material sequenced was peripheral blood, taken at surgery. The DNA of the CDR3 is TGTGCCAGTAGTATAGATCGGGGGACGACGAGGGTCTACGAGCAGTACTTC. Translating it yields CASSIDRGTTRVYEQYF.